This T cell receptor beta chain was identified in a study of OX40 agonist ivuxolimab in advanced cancers. This clone showed up just once. The table came from immunoSEQ multiplex PCR; TCRdb's copy has only in-frame clones and leaves some out. The table includes approximately 80,000 clones, roughly 87% detected once. This sequence was found in an adult with an advanced solid tumor such as melanoma, head and neck, liver or kidney cancer. Sequencing was performed on CD4+ or CD8+ T cells sorted from blood, taken in a trial of the OX40 agonist ivuxolimab.

Here the CDR3 reads CASSEARAVRVYSNQPQHF. DNA for the CDR3: TGTGCCAGCAGTGAAGCGCGGGCAGTGAGGGTCTATAGCAATCAGCCCCAGCATTTT. The chain uses TRBV2 and TRBJ1-5; D not resolved. Trimming shortened V by 0 bases and J by 0 bases, and 18 bases separated the two germline ends. The CDR3 has 19 residues. From germline, CDR1 is SNHLY and CDR2 FYNNEI.